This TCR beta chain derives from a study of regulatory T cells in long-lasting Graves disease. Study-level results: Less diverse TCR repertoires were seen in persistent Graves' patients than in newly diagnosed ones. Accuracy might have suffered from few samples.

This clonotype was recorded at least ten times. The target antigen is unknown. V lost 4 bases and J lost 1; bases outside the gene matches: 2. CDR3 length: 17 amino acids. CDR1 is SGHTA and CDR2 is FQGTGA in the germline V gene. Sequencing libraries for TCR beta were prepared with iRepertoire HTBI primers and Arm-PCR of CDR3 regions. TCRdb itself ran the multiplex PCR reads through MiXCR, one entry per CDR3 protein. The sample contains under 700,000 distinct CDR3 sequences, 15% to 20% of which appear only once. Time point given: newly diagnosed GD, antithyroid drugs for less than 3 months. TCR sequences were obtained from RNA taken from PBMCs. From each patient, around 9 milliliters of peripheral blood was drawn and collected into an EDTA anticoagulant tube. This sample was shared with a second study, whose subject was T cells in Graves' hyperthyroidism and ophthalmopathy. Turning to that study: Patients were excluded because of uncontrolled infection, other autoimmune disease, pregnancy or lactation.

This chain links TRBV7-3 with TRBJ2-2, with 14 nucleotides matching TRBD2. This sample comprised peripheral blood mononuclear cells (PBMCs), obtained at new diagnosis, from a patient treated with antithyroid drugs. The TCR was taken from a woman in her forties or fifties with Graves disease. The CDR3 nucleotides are TGTGCCAGCAGCTCGACTAGCGGGGGGGAGAACACCGGGGAGCTGTTTTTT. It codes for CASSSTSGGENTGELFF.